Following are 27 T cell receptor beta chains from one sample sequenced in a study of shared clonotypes between healthy human individuals. The table came from immunoSEQ multiplex PCR; TCRdb's copy has only in-frame clones and leaves some out. The profile shows over a million clones, 97% to 99% of them singletons. Sequencing was carried out using naive CD4+ T cells sorted from blood. Subset specified: CD45RA+ positively selected. Source of these receptors: a man aged 30 to 39 in good health.

The chain carries TRBV28 and TRBJ2-7; D unclear. The CDR3 contains 13 residues. V shed 4 bases and J shed 7 bases, with 14 bases lying between them. Germline loops: CDR1 MDHEN, CDR2 SYDVKM. The CDR3: CASSSPLVGEQYF. CDR3 nucleotides: TGTGCCAGCAGTTCCCCCCTCGTTGGTGAGCAGTACTTC.

This chain links TRBV5-1 with TRBJ2-3; 10 positions match TRBD1. J gave up 6 bases and V 4 bases, and 8 bases lay outside the gene matches. Germline lookup yields CDR1 SGHRS and CDR2 YFSETQ. There are 15 residues in the CDR3. The CDR3 DNA sequence: TGCGCCAGCAGCGACCCCCGACAGGGGGCCGATACGCAGTATTTT. Protein sequence: CASSDPRQGADTQYF.

Comments on this clone: Other DNA sequences in the sample encode the same CDR3. V and J are TRBV9 and TRBJ2-7; the D gene is possibly TRBD1 (6 bases). This CDR3 comprises 14 residues. Germline CDR1 SGDLS, CDR2 YYNGEE. Trimming removed 0 bases at V and 3 bases at J, with 10 bases between. CDR3 in amino acids: CASSVGGQSYEQYF. CDR3 nucleotides: TGTGCCAGCAGCGTAGGGGGACAAAGCTACGAGCAGTACTTC. Together with reference TRBV9 and TRBJ2-7, the CDR3 gives the full variable domain: DSGVTQTPKHLITATGQRVTLRCSPRSGDLSVYWYQQSLDQGLQFLIQYYNGEERAKGNILERFSAQQFPDLHSELNLSSLELGDSALYFCASSVGGQSYEQYFGPGTRLTVT.

The rearrangement joins TRBV7-2 to TRBJ2-3, with D unresolved. Deletions cut 4 bases from V and 2 bases from J, with 10 bases between. CDR1 and CDR2 (germline): SGHTA, FQGNSA. CDR3 size: 14 residues. The CDR3 sequence: CASSYRPNTDTQYF. DNA of the CDR3: TGTGCCAGCAGCTACCGGCCCAACACAGATACGCAGTATTTT. Filled out from reference TRBV7-2 and TRBJ2-3, the complete variable domain reads GAGVSQSPSNKVTEKGKDVELRCDPISGHTALYWYRQSLGQGLEFLIYFQGNSAPDKSGLPSDRFSAERTGGSVSTLTIQRTQQEDSAVYLCASSYRPNTDTQYFGPGTRLTVL.

The chain recombines TRBV7-9 with TRBJ2-2, with TRBD1 identical over 8 bases. V trimming: 6 bases; J trimming: 7 bases; junction bases outside the gene matches: 16. Germline CDR1 reads SEHNR; CDR2 reads FQNEAQ (reference sequence). The CDR3 loop spans 17 amino acids. CDR3 loop: CASRAGQGAPEDGELFF. In DNA, the CDR3 is TGTGCCAGCAGGGCCGGGCAGGGGGCGCCGGAGGACGGGGAGCTGTTTTTT.

The J gene is TRBJ1-3, the V gene TRBV10-3; D is undetermined. The V gene's germline CDR1 is ENHRY and CDR2 SYGVKD. This CDR3 spans 17 amino acids. Trimming left V 4 bases short and J 0 bases short, with 16 bases between. As DNA, the CDR3 is TGTGCCATCAGTGGACCACCGCAGGTAGACTCTGGAAACACCATATATTTT. Its translation: CAISGPPQVDSGNTIYF.

This chain uses TRBV5-6 with TRBJ1-2; D might be TRBD1 (5 bases). This CDR3 has 16 amino acids. V was cut by 7 bases and J by 2 bases, with 21 bases left in between. Germline V gene sequence: CDR1 SGHDT, CDR2 YYEEEE. CDR3 bases: TGTGCCAGCTGGAGTACAGGCTTAGACTTGAACTATGGCTACACCTTC. This gives the protein CASWSTGLDLNYGYTF.

The rearrangement links TRBV6-7 to TRBJ2-7, with 7 bases aligning to TRBD1. TRBV6-7 is an open reading frame whose function is uncertain. With V trimmed by 2 bases and J by 6 bases, 10 bases remained unmatched. The CDR3 contains 15 residues. The CDR3 here is CASSYNRQGGCEQYF. CDR3 DNA sequence: TGTGCCAGCAGTTACAACCGACAGGGTGGCTGCGAGCAGTACTTC.

The rearrangement links TRBV28 to TRBJ2-6; TRBD1 or TRBD2 may be the D gene (5 bases each). V gave up 2 bases and J gave up 2 bases, with 7 bases separating them. The CDR3 contains 15 residues. Germline V gene data show CDR1 as MDHEN and CDR2 as SYDVKM. CDR3 bases: TGTGCCAGCAGTTTACGAGGGGCTGGGGCCAACGTCCTGACTTTC. It yields the protein CASSLRGAGANVLTF.

The chain recombines TRBV5-1 with TRBJ2-1; D possibly matches TRBD1 or TRBD2 (5 bases each). Germline V gene lookup returns CDR1 SGHRS and CDR2 YFSETQ. Deletions cut 3 bases from V and 0 bases from J, with 16 bases between. CDR3 length: 17 amino acids. This chain's CDR3 is CASSSIYGTSSYNEQFF. CDR3 DNA: TGCGCCAGCAGCTCTATTTACGGGACGAGCTCCTACAATGAGCAGTTCTTC.

The rearrangement joins TRBV12-2 to TRBJ1-4. TRBV12-2 is tagged as a pseudogene. The length of the CDR3 is 16 residues. The CDR3 loop is CASRHYIRAAAEKLFF. The CDR3, as DNA: TGTGCAAGTCGCCACTATATCAGGGCAGCGGCTGAAAAACTGTTTTTT.

The J gene is TRBJ2-7, the V gene TRBV4-3, with TRBD1 matching 11 bases. CDR1 and CDR2 from the germline V gene are LGHNA and YSLEER. Trimming cost V 1 base and J 4 bases; bases outside gene matches: 3. The CDR3 sequence is 15 residues long. CDR3: CASSQGTGGRYEQYF. CDR3 sequence (DNA): TGCGCCAGCAGCCAAGGGACAGGGGGCCGTTACGAGCAGTACTTC.

This clone was seen once. V and J are TRBV7-9 and TRBJ2-7; 12 bases fit TRBD2. This CDR3 spans 16 amino acids. J gave up 3 bases and V 5 bases, and 8 bases lay outside the gene matches. The germline V gene encodes CDR1 SEHNR and CDR2 FQNEAQ (reference sequence). The CDR3 DNA sequence: TGTGCCAGCAGCCCCGGACTAGCGGGAACCAACTACGAGCAGTACTTC. This translates into CASSPGLAGTNYEQYF.

This chain joins TRBV5-1 and TRBJ2-1; no clear D gene. This CDR3 has 17 amino acids. Trimming removed 6 bases from V and 5 bases from J, with 24 bases in between. Germline V CDR1 and CDR2: SGHRS, YFSETQ. CDR3 protein: CASTTSPFREPDNEQFF. The CDR3 DNA is TGCGCCAGCACAACCTCCCCCTTTCGCGAGCCGGACAATGAGCAGTTCTTC.

With respect to this clone: Other nucleotide sequences in the sample specify the same CDR3. V is TRBV9 and J is TRBJ2-1, with D perhaps assigned TRBD1 or TRBD2 (5 bases each). Germline loops: CDR1 SGDLS, CDR2 YYNGEE. CDR3 length: 12 residues. Trimming left V 8 bases short and J 3 bases short, with 9 bases between. In DNA form, the CDR3 reads TGTGCCAGTTCAGGGAGCTACAATGAGCAGTTCTTC. Amino acids: CASSGSYNEQFF.

This clone was seen just once. This chain connects TRBV9 to TRBJ1-1; D ambiguous. Germline V gene data show CDR1 as SGDLS and CDR2 as YYNGEE. The ends were cut back, 9 bases at V and 11 bases at J, with 14 bases in the middle. This CDR3 spans 10 amino acids. This CDR3 reads CAKRRVNAFF. As DNA, the CDR3 is TGTGCCAAAAGGAGGGTGAATGCTTTCTTT.

The chain recombines TRBV25-1 with TRBJ1-1; D is possibly TRBD1 (5 bases). The CDR3 loop spans 11 amino acids. V was cut by 2 bases and J by 8 bases, with 6 bases left in between. Germline V CDR1 and CDR2: MGHDK, SYGVNS. The CDR3: CASSEPGEAFF. The CDR3 coding sequence is TGTGCCAGCAGTGAACCAGGGGAAGCTTTCTTT.

The chain carries TRBV9 and TRBJ2-1, with D unclear. The germline gives CDR1 SGDLS, CDR2 YYNGEE. Trimming took 4 bases from V and 4 from J, leaving 15 bases between them. There are 15 residues in the CDR3. The chain's CDR3 is CASSPTVGFYNEQFF. In DNA, the CDR3 is TGTGCCAGCAGCCCCACAGTTGGATTTTACAATGAGCAGTTCTTC.

In the case of this clone: This sample includes further DNA sequences coding for the same CDR3. The V call is TRBV5-1, the J call TRBJ2-1; D may match TRBD1 or TRBD2 (5 bases each). V gave up 0 bases and J gave up 2 bases, with 9 bases separating them. The germline V gene has CDR1 SGHRS and CDR2 YFSETQ. The CDR3 has 15 amino acids. The CDR3 bases are TGCGCCAGCAGCTTGGAAGGGGACCCCTACAATGAGCAGTTCTTC. This sequence encodes CASSLEGDPYNEQFF. Full variable domain (missing parts from reference TRBV5-1 and TRBJ2-1): KAGVTQTPRYLIKTRGQQVTLSCSPISGHRSVSWYQQTPGQGLQFLFEYFSETQRNKGNFPGRFSGRQFSNSRSEMNVSTLELGDSALYLCASSLEGDPYNEQFFGPGTRLTVL.

About this clone itself: Distinct nucleotide sequences in the sample also encode this CDR3. CDR3 region: CASSSGTAYEQYF. For the CDR3, the DNA is TGCGCCAGCAGTTCGGGGACGGCCTACGAGCAGTACTTC. The chain recombines TRBV5-1 with TRBJ2-7; D possibly matches TRBD1 or TRBD2 (5 bases each). The germline gives CDR1 SGHRS, CDR2 YFSETQ. Trimming removed 5 bases from V and 2 bases from J, with 11 bases in between. This CDR3 contains 13 residues.

The rearrangement links TRBV7-2 to TRBJ2-3; 9 positions agree with TRBD2. After removal of 7 bases from V and 5 bases from J, the junction contained 7 bases not matched to a gene. CDR3 length: 14 residues. The V gene's germline CDR1 is SGHTA and CDR2 FQGNSA. The CDR3, as DNA: TGTGCCAGCACCCCCGCGGGAGGGAGAGATACGCAGTATTTT. This translates into CASTPAGGRDTQYF.

The J gene is TRBJ1-5, the V gene TRBV6-5; 8 bases fit TRBD1. Germline V gene sequence: CDR1 MNHEY, CDR2 SVGAGI. V shed 5 bases and J 6 bases; nucleotides not matched to a gene: 6. The CDR3 has 14 residues. CDR3 sequence: CASSPTGGPQPQHF. The CDR3 nucleotides read TGTGCCAGCAGTCCTACAGGGGGTCCTCAGCCCCAGCATTTT.

The chain combines TRBV19 with TRBJ1-2, with no clear D. This CDR3 has 18 amino acids. The V gene's germline CDR1 is LNHDA and CDR2 SQIVND (reference sequence). Trimming shortened V by 2 bases and J by 4 bases, and 23 bases separated the two germline ends. The CDR3 here is CASSIKETRWGYAYGYTF. In DNA, the CDR3 is TGTGCCAGTAGTATAAAGGAAACGAGGTGGGGATACGCCTATGGCTACACCTTC.

The chain links TRBV6-1 to TRBJ2-7; D may be TRBD1 (5 bases). Germline V gene sequence: CDR1 MNHNS, CDR2 SASEGT. Trimming took 2 bases from V and 3 from J, leaving 17 bases between them. This CDR3 comprises 16 residues. The CDR3 reads CASSEILGATLYEQYF. The DNA for the CDR3 is TGTGCCAGCAGTGAAATCCTTGGGGCAACCCTCTACGAGCAGTACTTC.

This rearrangement joins TRBV28 to TRBJ1-1; 9 nucleotides match TRBD1. Germline V gene lookup returns CDR1 MDHEN and CDR2 SYDVKM. The CDR3 is made up of 14 amino acids. The ends lost 5 bases at V and 5 bases at J; junction bases unmatched: 6. This CDR3 is CASSIQGAWTEAFF. The CDR3 region has the DNA TGTGCCAGCAGTATACAGGGGGCTTGGACTGAAGCTTTCTTT.

This chain connects TRBV9 to TRBJ2-7; 9 positions match TRBD2. The germline gives CDR1 SGDLS, CDR2 YYNGEE. Losses at the gene ends were 4 bases for V and 4 bases for J; bases not matched to a gene: 9. CDR3 size: 15 residues. The CDR3 loop is CASSPGLAGVYEQYF. Here the CDR3 DNA reads TGTGCCAGCAGCCCTGGCTTAGCGGGAGTTTACGAGCAGTACTTC.

This chain links TRBV7-8 with TRBJ2-7; 8 bases map to TRBD2. CDR3 length: 14 amino acids. V was pared by 5 bases and J by 2 bases, with 5 bases of the junction left unmatched. Germline values: CDR1 SGHVS, CDR2 FQNEAQ. Here the CDR3 reads CASSEREQTYEQYF. CDR3 DNA: TGTGCCAGCAGCGAGCGGGAGCAAACCTACGAGCAGTACTTC.